The entry below describes one T cell receptor (beta chain). The record originates from a study of blood T cell repertoires in COVID-19. This CDR3 has 14 residues. Trimming removed 7 bases at V and 3 bases at J, with 15 bases between. Germline-derived CDR1 and CDR2 are ENHRY and SYGVKD. The method was immunoSEQ multiplex PCR; TCRdb's version includes in-frame clones alone and lacks a portion of them. The sample contains 300,000 to 450,000 clones, about 89% of which appear only once. Enrolled through a virtual design, the participants were between about 18 and 89 years of age and came from 24 US areas. Assignment of participants to cohorts was predicated upon participant-reported clinical history. Before being deemed recovered, Cohort 3 donors had two negative PCRs, clearance, or symptom resolution.

The source is a man under 40 who had recovered from COVID-19. The chain carries TRBV10-3 and TRBJ1-2, with D hard to call. The sample comprised PBMCs or T cells enriched from blood (not recorded which). CDR3 loop: CAIMPGKTDYGYTF. Here the CDR3 DNA reads TGTGCCATCATGCCAGGAAAAACCGACTATGGCTACACCTTC.